A selection of T cell receptor beta chains follows, all from one sample in a study of T cell repertoires in aging, cancer and after chemotherapy. TCRdb reprocessed the multiplex PCR reads via MiXCR and lists one record per CDR3 protein. The sample carries roughly 12,000 distinct CDR3 sequences, more than 20% recorded once. Sequenced sample: blood. Receptors originate from a human donor in good health. CDR3s include the opening cysteine and the closing phenylalanine or tryptophan. D genes are given only for firm matches. Size tells how often a clone was seen (once, few, many) or the class of an expanded clone, and some rows leave it out.

clone size: medium-sized; V gene: TRBV19; D gene: NA; J gene: TRBJ1-1; CDR3 DNA: TGTGCCAGTAGTATTCGGGCGGGGACTGAAGCTTTCTTT; CDR3 protein: CASSIRAGTEAFF
clone size: medium-sized; V gene: TRBV20-1; D gene: NA; J gene: TRBJ1-2; CDR3 DNA: TGCAGTGCTAGCCAGGTCGCTAACTATGGCTACACCTTC; CDR3 protein: CSASQVANYGYTF
clone size: NA; V gene: TRBV7-9; D gene: TRBD1; J gene: TRBJ1-3; CDR3 DNA: TGTGCCAGCAGCCCCCGACAGGGGAGAAACACCATATATTTT; CDR3 protein: CASSPRQGRNTIYF
clone size: few; V gene: TRBV11-2; D gene: NA; J gene: TRBJ2-1; CDR3 DNA: TGTGCCAGCAGCTTTATAACCTCCTACAATGAGCAGTTCTTC; CDR3 protein: CASSFITSYNEQFF
clone size: once; V gene: TRBV5-1; D gene: NA; J gene: TRBJ2-3; CDR3 DNA: TGCGCCAGCAGCTTCACAGGGGCTCTGGGGGGCCCCACAGATACGCAGTATTTT; CDR3 protein: CASSFTGALGGPTDTQYF
clone size: few; V gene: TRBV20-1; D gene: TRBD1; J gene: TRBJ2-7; CDR3 DNA: TGCAGTGCTAGAGATCCCGGGACAGGTCCTTACGAGCAGTACTTC; CDR3 protein: CSARDPGTGPYEQYF
clone size: medium-sized; V gene: TRBV7-2; D gene: TRBD1; J gene: TRBJ1-6; CDR3 DNA: TGTGCCAGCAGCTTCGGGACAGACAATTCACCCCTCCACTTT; CDR3 protein: CASSFGTDNSPLHF
clone size: NA; V gene: TRBV7-2; D gene: NA; J gene: TRBJ2-4; CDR3 DNA: TGTGCCAGCAGCTTAGTACAGAAAAACATTCAGTACTTC; CDR3 protein: CASSLVQKNIQYF
clone size: medium-sized; V gene: TRBV19; D gene: TRBD1; J gene: TRBJ1-1; CDR3 DNA: TGTGCCAGTAGAAGGACAGGGGCTACTGAAGCTTTCTTT; CDR3 protein: CASRRTGATEAFF
clone size: few; V gene: TRBV18; D gene: NA; J gene: TRBJ1-1; CDR3 DNA: TGTGCCAGCTCCCGGGGCCAGGGGACTGAAGCTTTCTTT; CDR3 protein: CASSRGQGTEAFF
clone size: few; V gene: TRBV30; D gene: NA; J gene: TRBJ2-1; CDR3 DNA: TGTGCCTGGAGTGTAGGATCGGGGGCGGTAGATGAGCAGTTCTTC; CDR3 protein: CAWSVGSGAVDEQFF
clone size: few; V gene: TRBV30; D gene: TRBD1; J gene: TRBJ1-6; CDR3 DNA: TGTGCCTTTGCGGGACAGTATAATTCACCCCTCCACTTT; CDR3 protein: CAFAGQYNSPLHF
clone size: medium-sized; V gene: TRBV20-1; D gene: TRBD2; J gene: TRBJ2-3; CDR3 DNA: TGCAGTGCGCGTCCCCCTAGCGGGGGTACAGATACGCAGTATTTT; CDR3 protein: CSARPPSGGTDTQYF
clone size: few; V gene: TRBV7-9; D gene: TRBD1; J gene: TRBJ1-4; CDR3 DNA: TGTGCCAGCAGCTTTGGAGGGGGCAATGGGAATGAAAAACTGTTTTTT; CDR3 protein: CASSFGGGNGNEKLFF
clone size: few; V gene: TRBV5-1; D gene: NA; J gene: TRBJ1-3; CDR3 DNA: TGCGCCAGCAGCTTAAACGCAGGGGCTGGAAACACCATATATTTT; CDR3 protein: CASSLNAGAGNTIYF
clone size: medium-sized; V gene: TRBV19; D gene: NA; J gene: TRBJ1-2; CDR3 DNA: TGTGCCAGTAGTATGACAGGACCTAACTATGGCTACACCTTC; CDR3 protein: CASSMTGPNYGYTF
clone size: medium-sized; V gene: TRBV29-1; D gene: TRBD1; J gene: TRBJ2-3; CDR3 DNA: TGCAGCGTTGCCGGACAGGGGTTGGCAGATACGCAGTATTTT; CDR3 protein: CSVAGQGLADTQYF
clone size: NA; V gene: TRBV12-3/TRBV12-4; D gene: NA; J gene: TRBJ1-2; CDR3 DNA: TGTGCCAGAAGTTTAATCAGCCGCTATGGCTACACCTTC; CDR3 protein: CARSLISRYGYTF
clone size: medium-sized; V gene: TRBV6-1; D gene: NA; J gene: TRBJ2-3; CDR3 DNA: TGTGCCAGCAGCCGGCGGTCCCCCCCAAGCACAGATACGCAGTATTTT; CDR3 protein: CASSRRSPPSTDTQYF
clone size: NA; V gene: TRBV4-1; D gene: NA; J gene: TRBJ2-7; CDR3 DNA: TGCGCCAGCAGCCAAGCCGGGGCGAGCCCCTACGAGCAGTACTTC; CDR3 protein: CASSQAGASPYEQYF
clone size: NA; V gene: TRBV6-6; D gene: NA; J gene: TRBJ1-1; CDR3 DNA: TGTGCCAGCAGCTCCCAGAAAAACACTGAAGCTTTCTTT; CDR3 protein: CASSSQKNTEAFF
clone size: NA; V gene: TRBV7-9; D gene: NA; J gene: TRBJ1-1; CDR3 DNA: TGTGCCAGCAGCTTTATCCTTGAAGCTTTCTTT; CDR3 protein: CASSFILEAFF
clone size: NA; V gene: TRBV7-3; D gene: TRBD1; J gene: TRBJ2-5; CDR3 DNA: TGTGCCAGCAGCCCTGGACAGGGGAGGTCGAGAGAGACCCAGTACTTC; CDR3 protein: CASSPGQGRSRETQYF
clone size: medium-sized; V gene: TRBV15; D gene: NA; J gene: TRBJ1-2; CDR3 DNA: TGTGCCACCAGCACAGAGTTTGACCCAGGGGACTATGGCTACACCTTC; CDR3 protein: CATSTEFDPGDYGYTF
clone size: NA; V gene: TRBV28; D gene: NA; J gene: TRBJ2-5; CDR3 DNA: TGTGCCAGCAGAGTCCTACAGGAGACCCAGTACTTC; CDR3 protein: CASRVLQETQYF
clone size: few; V gene: TRBV12-3/TRBV12-4; D gene: NA; J gene: TRBJ1-5; CDR3 DNA: TGTGCCAGCAGTCCGGGCCACAATCAGCCCCAGCATTTT; CDR3 protein: CASSPGHNQPQHF
clone size: medium-sized; V gene: TRBV5-4; D gene: TRBD1; J gene: TRBJ1-3; CDR3 DNA: TGTGCCAGCAGCGCCTCCCCGGGACAGGGAGCTGGAAACACCATATATTTT; CDR3 protein: CASSASPGQGAGNTIYF
clone size: NA; V gene: TRBV6-5; D gene: TRBD1; J gene: TRBJ1-4; CDR3 DNA: TGTGCCAGCAGTGAACCCAGGGGGAGGGAAAAACTGTTTTTT; CDR3 protein: CASSEPRGREKLFF
clone size: NA; V gene: TRBV5-6; D gene: TRBD2; J gene: TRBJ2-2; CDR3 DNA: TGTGCCAGCAGCCACGGGACTAGCGGGGGGACCGGGGAGCTGTTTTTT; CDR3 protein: CASSHGTSGGTGELFF
clone size: medium-sized; V gene: TRBV27; D gene: TRBD1; J gene: TRBJ1-6; CDR3 DNA: TGTGCCAGCAGCGCGTCAGGGGGTAGTTCACCCCTCCACTTT; CDR3 protein: CASSASGGSSPLHF
clone size: NA; V gene: TRBV7-2; D gene: NA; J gene: TRBJ2-7; CDR3 DNA: TGTGCCAGCAGCCGCATAAGGGGGTGGGAGCAGTACTTC; CDR3 protein: CASSRIRGWEQYF
clone size: few; V gene: TRBV13; D gene: TRBD2; J gene: TRBJ2-2; CDR3 DNA: TGTGCCAGCAGCCGGGATAGCGGGGGGGCCGGTGGCACCGGGGAGCTGTTTTTT; CDR3 protein: CASSRDSGGAGGTGELFF
clone size: NA; V gene: TRBV7-6; D gene: NA; J gene: TRBJ1-1; CDR3 DNA: TGTGCCAGCAGCTTAGGGGGGCGGGGGATCACTGAAGCTTTCTTT; CDR3 protein: CASSLGGRGITEAFF